Sequencing of this T cell receptor (beta chain) was carried out in a study of cytomegalovirus exposure and HLA in healthy donors. The PCR employed 60 Vbeta primers together with 13 Jbeta primers. Using immunoSEQ multiplex PCR, the repertoire was profiled, and TCRdb retains in-frame clones only, with some absent. This sample has 85,000 to 95,000 clones, with 70% to 85% found just once. This clone was observed once. Its cognate antigen is unknown. Study results and limitations: Earlier results showed most TCR beta V segments being productive about 87% or about 30% of the time.

Unmatched junction bases numbered 0, after V lost 3 bases and J lost 0 bases. This CDR3 is built from 15 residues. In germline, CDR1 is SGHNT, CDR2 YENEEA. The chain joins TRBV11-3 to TRBJ2-1; 9 bases match TRBD2. The sample was PBMCs. This clonotype was obtained from a man aged 30-40 years in good health and CMV-seropositive. CDR3 nucleotide sequence: TGTGCCAGCAGCTTTAGCGGGAGCTCCTACAATGAGCAGTTCTTC. Translated, it gives CASSFSGSSYNEQFF.